This entry is about one TCR beta chain. The data were taken from a study of blood T cell repertoires in COVID-19. Study information: Whether acute or convalescent, the COVID-19 samples came from the United States, Italy and Spain. T cells, B-cell-depleted T cells, or PBMCs provided the cDNA or gDNA that served as material.

Germline V gives CDR1 SQVTM, CDR2 ANQGSEA. This CDR3 has 15 amino acids. The ends lost 5 bases at V and 5 bases at J; junction bases unmatched: 10. Original processing notes: Amplification of reference gene primers provided the estimated nucleated cell counts. Some clones are missing from TCRdb's copy, which holds only in-frame ones; the method was immunoSEQ multiplex PCR. V and J calls plus clone size are reproduced from that table; the DNA served to infer D and trimming. The sample yields about 200,000 clones, 85% to 90% seen once. Input material: peripheral blood. This chain joins TRBV29-1 and TRBJ2-3; 10 bases are shared with TRBD1. This receptor was obtained from a human donor in a cohort sampled during active COVID-19. CDR3 in DNA: TGCAGCGTTCCGGCGACAGGGGGCAGGCGAGATACGCAGTATTTT. Protein: CSVPATGGRRDTQYF.